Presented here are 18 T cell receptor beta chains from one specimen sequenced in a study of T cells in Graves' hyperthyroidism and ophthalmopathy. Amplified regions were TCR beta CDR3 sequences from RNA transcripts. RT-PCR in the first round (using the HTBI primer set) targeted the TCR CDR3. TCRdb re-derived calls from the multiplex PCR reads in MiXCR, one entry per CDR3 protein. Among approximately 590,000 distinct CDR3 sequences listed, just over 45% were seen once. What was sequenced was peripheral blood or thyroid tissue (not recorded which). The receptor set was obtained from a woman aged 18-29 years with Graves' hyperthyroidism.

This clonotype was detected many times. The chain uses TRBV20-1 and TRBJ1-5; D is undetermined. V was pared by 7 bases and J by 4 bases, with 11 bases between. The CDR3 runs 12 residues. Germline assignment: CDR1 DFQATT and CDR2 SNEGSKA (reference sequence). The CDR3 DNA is TGCAGTGGGACCGACGGAAATCAGCCCCAGCATTTT. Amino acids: CSGTDGNQPQHF.

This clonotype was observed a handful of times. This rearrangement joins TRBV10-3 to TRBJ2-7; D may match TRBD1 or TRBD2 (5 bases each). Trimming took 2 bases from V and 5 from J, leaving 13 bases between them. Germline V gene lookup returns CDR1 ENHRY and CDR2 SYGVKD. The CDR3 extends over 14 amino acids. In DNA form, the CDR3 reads TGTGCCATCAGTGAGAACTTGGGGGTCCACGAGCAGTACTTC. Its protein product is CAISENLGVHEQYF.

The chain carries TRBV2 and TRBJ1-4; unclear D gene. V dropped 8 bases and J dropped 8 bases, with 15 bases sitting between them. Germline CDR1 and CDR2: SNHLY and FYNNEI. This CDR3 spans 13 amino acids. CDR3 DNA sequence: TGTGCCAGCGGGGTCATGTCGGAAGAAAAACTGTTTTTT. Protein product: CASGVMSEEKLFF.

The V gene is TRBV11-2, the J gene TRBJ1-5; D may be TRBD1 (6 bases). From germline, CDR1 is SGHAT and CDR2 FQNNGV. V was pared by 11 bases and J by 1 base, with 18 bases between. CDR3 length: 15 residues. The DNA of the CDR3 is TGTGCCTACGTTCCGGGGGGCAGAAGCAATCAGCCCCAGCATTTT. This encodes CAYVPGGRSNQPQHF.

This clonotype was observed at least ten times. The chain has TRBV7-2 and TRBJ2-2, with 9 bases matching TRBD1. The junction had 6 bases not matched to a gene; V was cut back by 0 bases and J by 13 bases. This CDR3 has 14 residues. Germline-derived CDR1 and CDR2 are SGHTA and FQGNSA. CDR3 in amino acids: CASSLAQGTGMLFF. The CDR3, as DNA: TGTGCCAGCAGCTTAGCGCAGGGGACAGGGATGCTGTTTTTT.

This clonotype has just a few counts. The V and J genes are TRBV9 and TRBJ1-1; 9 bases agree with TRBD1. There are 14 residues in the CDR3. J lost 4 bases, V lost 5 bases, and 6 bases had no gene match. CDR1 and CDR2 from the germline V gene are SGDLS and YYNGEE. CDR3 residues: CASRGQGKTTEAFF. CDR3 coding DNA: TGTGCCAGCAGGGGACAGGGAAAAACCACTGAAGCTTTCTTT.

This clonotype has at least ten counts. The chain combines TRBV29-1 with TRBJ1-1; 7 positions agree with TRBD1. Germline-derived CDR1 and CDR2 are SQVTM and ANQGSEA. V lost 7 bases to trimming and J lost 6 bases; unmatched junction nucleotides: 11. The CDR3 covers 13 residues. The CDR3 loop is CSGAGGWKAEAFF. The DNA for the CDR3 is TGCAGCGGGGCAGGGGGGTGGAAGGCTGAAGCTTTCTTT.

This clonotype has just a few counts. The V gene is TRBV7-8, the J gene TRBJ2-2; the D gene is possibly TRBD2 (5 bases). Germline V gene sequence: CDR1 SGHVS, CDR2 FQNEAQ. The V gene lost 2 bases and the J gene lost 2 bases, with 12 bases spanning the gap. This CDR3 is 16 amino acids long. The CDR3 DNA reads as TGTGCCAGCAGCTTAAATTTCGGGATCAACACCGGGGAGCTGTTTTTT. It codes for CASSLNFGINTGELFF.

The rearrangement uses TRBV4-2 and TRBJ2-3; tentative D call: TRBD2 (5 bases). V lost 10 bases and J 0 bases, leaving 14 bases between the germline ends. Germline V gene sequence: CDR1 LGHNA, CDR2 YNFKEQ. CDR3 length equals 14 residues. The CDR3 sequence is CATRPSGSTDTQYF. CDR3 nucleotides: TGTGCCACCCGCCCGAGCGGTAGCACAGATACGCAGTATTTT.

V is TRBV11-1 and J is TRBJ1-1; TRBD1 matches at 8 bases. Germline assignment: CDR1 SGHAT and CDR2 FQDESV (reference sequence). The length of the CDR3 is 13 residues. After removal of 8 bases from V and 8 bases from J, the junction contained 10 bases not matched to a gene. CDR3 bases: TGTGCCAGCGTCGACAGGGGTGGCGGCGAAGCTTTCTTT. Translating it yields CASVDRGGGEAFF. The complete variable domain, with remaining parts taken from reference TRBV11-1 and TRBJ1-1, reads EAEVAQSPRYKITEKSQAVAFWCDPISGHATLYWYRQILGQGPELLVQFQDESVVDDSQLPKDRFSAERLKGVDSTLKIQPAELGDSAMYLCASVDRGGGEAFFGQGTRLTVV.

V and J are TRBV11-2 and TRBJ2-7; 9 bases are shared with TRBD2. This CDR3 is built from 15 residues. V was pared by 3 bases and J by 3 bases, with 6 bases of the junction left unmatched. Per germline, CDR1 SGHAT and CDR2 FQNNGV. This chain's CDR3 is CASSLSSSGSYEQYF. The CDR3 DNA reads TGTGCCAGCAGCTTGTCGAGTAGCGGGAGCTACGAGCAGTACTTC.

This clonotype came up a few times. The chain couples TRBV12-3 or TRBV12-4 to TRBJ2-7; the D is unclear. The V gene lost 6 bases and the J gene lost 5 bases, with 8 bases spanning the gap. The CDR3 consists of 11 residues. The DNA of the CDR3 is TGTGCCAGCAGAGAGGCCCACGAGCAGTACTTC. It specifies CASREAHEQYF.

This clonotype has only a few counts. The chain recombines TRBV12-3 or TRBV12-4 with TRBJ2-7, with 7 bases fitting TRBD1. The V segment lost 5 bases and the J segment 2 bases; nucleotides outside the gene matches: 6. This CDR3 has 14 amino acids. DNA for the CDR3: TGTGCCAGCAGTCCACTGGGACAGACCTACGAGCAGTACTTC. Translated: CASSPLGQTYEQYF.

DNA of the CDR3: TGTGCCAGCAGTTTGTGGATGAACACTGAAGCTTTCTTT. It yields the protein CASSLWMNTEAFF. The J gene is TRBJ1-1, the V gene TRBV25-1, with D unclear. The CDR3 is made up of 13 amino acids. The V end lost 5 bases, the J end lost 0 bases, and 7 bases lay between the germline ends. CDR1 and CDR2 from the germline V gene are MGHDK and SYGVNS.

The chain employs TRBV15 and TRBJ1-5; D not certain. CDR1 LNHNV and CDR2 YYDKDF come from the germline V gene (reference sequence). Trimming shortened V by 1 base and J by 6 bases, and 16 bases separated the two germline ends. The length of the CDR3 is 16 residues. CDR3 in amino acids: CATSRVGGVTSQPQHF. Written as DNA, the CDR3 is TGTGCCACCAGCAGAGTGGGTGGGGTGACCTCTCAGCCCCAGCATTTT. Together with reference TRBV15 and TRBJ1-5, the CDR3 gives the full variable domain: DAMVIQNPRYQVTQFGKPVTLSCSQTLNHNVMYWYQQKSSQAPKLLFHYYDKDFNNEADTPDNFQSRRPNTSFCFLDIRSPGLGDTAMYLCATSRVGGVTSQPQHFGDGTRLSIL.

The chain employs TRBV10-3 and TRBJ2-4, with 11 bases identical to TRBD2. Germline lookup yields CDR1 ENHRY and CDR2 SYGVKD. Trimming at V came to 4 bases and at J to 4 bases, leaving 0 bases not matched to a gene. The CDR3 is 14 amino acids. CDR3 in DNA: TGTGCCATCAGTGGGACTAGCGGGAAAAACATTCAGTACTTC. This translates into CAISGTSGKNIQYF.

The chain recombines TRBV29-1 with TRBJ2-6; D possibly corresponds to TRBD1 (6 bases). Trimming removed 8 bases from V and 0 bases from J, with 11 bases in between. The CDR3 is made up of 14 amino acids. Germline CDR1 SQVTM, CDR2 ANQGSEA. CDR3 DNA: TGCAGCAAGGGACACAGCTCTGGGGCCAACGTCCTGACTTTC. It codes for CSKGHSSGANVLTF.

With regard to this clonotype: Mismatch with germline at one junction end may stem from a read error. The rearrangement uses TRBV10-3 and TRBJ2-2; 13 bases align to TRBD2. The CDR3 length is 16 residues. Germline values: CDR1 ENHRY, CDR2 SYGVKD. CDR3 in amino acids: CASSLGGLAGAGELFF. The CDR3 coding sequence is TGTGCCAGCAGTTTAGGCGGACTAGCGGGAGCCGGGGAGCTGTTTTTT.